These T cell receptor beta chains were read from a single sample in a study of T cell changes during pregnancy in multiple sclerosis. Here immunoSEQ multiplex PCR was the method, and the copy in TCRdb shows in-frame clones only, minus some. The sample contains about 59,000 clones, around 94% of which appear only once. Material: CD8+ T cells from peripheral blood mononuclear cells, obtained after pregnancy. The receptor set was obtained from a female donor with multiple sclerosis, enrolled in a pregnancy study. Both conserved end residues are part of each CDR3. The order of the fields is V gene, J gene, CDR3 length, CDR3 protein.

TRBV28	TRBJ2-7	13	CASSSGRDYEQYF
TRBV11-2	TRBJ1-1	19	CASSLSSGRALQKFAEAFF
TRBV29-1	TRBJ2-7	11	CSVGLTYEQYF
TRBV29-1	TRBJ2-7	13	CSVEGGEAYEQYF
TRBV27	TRBJ2-7	16	CASSLRGAGNPYEQYF
TRBV7-3	TRBJ2-2	15	CASSLTGGYNGELFF
TRBV11-3	TRBJ2-1	19	CASSLPPGTSGKEIDEQFF
TRBV20-1	TRBJ2-1	11	CSAKPGNEQFF
TRBV19	TRBJ2-1	15	CASTLQGAVYNEQFF
TRBV27	TRBJ2-1	15	CASSSPDRGAALQFF
TRBV5-1	TRBJ1-2	14	CASSLVGGFYGYTF
TRBV27	TRBJ2-7	16	CASSSPGLAGTYEQYF
TRBV27	TRBJ2-7	13	CASSSQGSYEQYF
TRBV7-9	TRBJ1-1	16	CASSSTGDELNTEAFF
TRBV7-9	TRBJ2-6	19	CASSSTPGQGRSGANVLTF
TRBV5-1	TRBJ2-7	17	CASSTRYSYRGDNEQYF
TRBV29-1	TRBJ2-1	11	CSVGGYNEQFF
TRBV7-9	TRBJ1-4	12	CASRDDRGGLFF
TRBV6-6	TRBJ2-1	15	CASASPGPGGNEQFF
TRBV6-5	TRBJ2-1	14	CASSPLAGEVEQFF
TRBV2	TRBJ2-3	16	CASSEPIAGGTDTQYF
TRBV29-1	TRBJ1-1	12	CSVSDTNTEAFF
TRBV19	TRBJ2-1	12	CASALLADEQFF
TRBV6-5	TRBJ2-7	14	CASSYNSRGYEQYF
TRBV4-2	TRBJ2-3	14	CASSQVGRTDTQYF
TRBV27	-	11	CASSSSYEQYF
TRBV15	TRBJ2-3	15	CATSETAASTDTQYF
TRBV15	TRBJ1-4	12	CATGLKDRKLFF
TRBV4-1	TRBJ2-7	12	CASSQGSGEQYF
TRBV4-3	TRBJ2-7	13	CASSPGQSYEQYF
TRBV13	TRBJ2-1	17	CASSLVAGTGSGTQQFF
TRBV27	TRBJ1-4	16	CASSLSGGITNEKLFF
TRBV9	TRBJ1-1	13	CASSVTGAGEAFF
TRBV9	TRBJ1-1	14	CASSVGGGATEAFF
TRBV6-6	TRBJ1-1	13	CASSYLGGGEAFF
TRBV7-9	TRBJ2-2	17	CASSLALMTSGTGELFF
TRBV7-8	TRBJ2-3	18	CASSRRRDRGLGTDTQYF
TRBV9	TRBJ2-3	15	CASSVAGGSRDTQYF